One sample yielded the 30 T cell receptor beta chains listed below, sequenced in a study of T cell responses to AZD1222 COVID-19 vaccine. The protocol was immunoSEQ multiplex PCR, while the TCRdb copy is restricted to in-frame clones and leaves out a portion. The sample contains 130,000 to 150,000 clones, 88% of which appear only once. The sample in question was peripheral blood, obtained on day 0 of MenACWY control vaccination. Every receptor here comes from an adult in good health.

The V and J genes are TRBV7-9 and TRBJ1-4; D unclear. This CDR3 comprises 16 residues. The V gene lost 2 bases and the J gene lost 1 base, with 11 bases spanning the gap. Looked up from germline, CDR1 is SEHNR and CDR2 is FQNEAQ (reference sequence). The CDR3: CASSLPPGGTNEKLFF. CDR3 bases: TGTGCCAGCAGCTTACCCCCCGGCGGAACTAATGAAAAACTGTTTTTT.

The CDR3 loop is CASSSLDYGYTF. The CDR3, as DNA: TGTGCCAGCAGTTCTCTCGATTATGGCTACACCTTC. This chain joins TRBV6-5 and TRBJ1-2; unclear D gene. Trimming removed 4 bases from V and 5 bases from J, with 8 bases in between. In germline, CDR1 is MNHEY, CDR2 SVGAGI. CDR3 length equals 12 residues.

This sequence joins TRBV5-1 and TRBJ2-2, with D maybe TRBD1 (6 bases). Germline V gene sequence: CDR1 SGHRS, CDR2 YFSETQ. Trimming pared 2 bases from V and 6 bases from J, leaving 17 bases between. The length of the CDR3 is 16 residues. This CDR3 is CASSFGPGTNAGELFF. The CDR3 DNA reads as TGCGCCAGCAGCTTCGGGCCCGGGACAAACGCCGGGGAGCTGTTTTTT.

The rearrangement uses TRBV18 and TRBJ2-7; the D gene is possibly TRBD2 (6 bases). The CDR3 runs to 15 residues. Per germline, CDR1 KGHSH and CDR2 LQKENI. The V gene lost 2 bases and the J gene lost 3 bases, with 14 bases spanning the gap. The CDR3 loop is CASSPSIGGGYEQYF. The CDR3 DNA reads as TGTGCCAGCTCACCATCCATCGGGGGTGGCTACGAGCAGTACTTC.

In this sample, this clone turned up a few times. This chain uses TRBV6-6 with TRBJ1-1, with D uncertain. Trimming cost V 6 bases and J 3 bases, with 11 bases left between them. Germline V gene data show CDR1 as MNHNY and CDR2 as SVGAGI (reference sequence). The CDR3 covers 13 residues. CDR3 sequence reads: CASSPVSDTEAFF. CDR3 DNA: TGTGCCAGCAGCCCCGTATCGGACACTGAAGCTTTCTTT.

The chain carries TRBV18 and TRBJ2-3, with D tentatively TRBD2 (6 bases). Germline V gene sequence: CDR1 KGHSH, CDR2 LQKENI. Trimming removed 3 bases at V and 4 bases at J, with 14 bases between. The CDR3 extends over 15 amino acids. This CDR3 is CASSPGGSRADTQYF. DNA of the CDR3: TGTGCCAGCTCACCCGGAGGGAGTCGAGCAGATACGCAGTATTTT.

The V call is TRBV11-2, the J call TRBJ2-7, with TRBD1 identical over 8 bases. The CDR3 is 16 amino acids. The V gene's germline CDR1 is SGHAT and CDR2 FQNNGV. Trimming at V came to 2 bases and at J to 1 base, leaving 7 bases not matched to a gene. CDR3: CASSLIGGQVSYEQYF. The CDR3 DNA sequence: TGTGCCAGCAGCTTAATTGGGGGACAGGTGTCCTACGAGCAGTACTTC.

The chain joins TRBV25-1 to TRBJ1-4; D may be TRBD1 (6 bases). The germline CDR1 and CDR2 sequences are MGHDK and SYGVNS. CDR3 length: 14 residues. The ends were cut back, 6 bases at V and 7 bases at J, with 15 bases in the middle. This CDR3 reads CASSIQGTTEKLFF. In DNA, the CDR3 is TGTGCCAGCAGCATACAGGGTACGACTGAAAAACTGTTTTTT.

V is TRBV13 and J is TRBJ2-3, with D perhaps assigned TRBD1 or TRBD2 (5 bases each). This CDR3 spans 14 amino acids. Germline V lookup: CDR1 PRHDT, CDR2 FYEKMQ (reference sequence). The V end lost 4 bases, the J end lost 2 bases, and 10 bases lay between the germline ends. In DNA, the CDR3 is TGTGCCAGCAGCTCGGGACCCCCCACAGATACGCAGTATTTT. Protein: CASSSGPPTDTQYF.

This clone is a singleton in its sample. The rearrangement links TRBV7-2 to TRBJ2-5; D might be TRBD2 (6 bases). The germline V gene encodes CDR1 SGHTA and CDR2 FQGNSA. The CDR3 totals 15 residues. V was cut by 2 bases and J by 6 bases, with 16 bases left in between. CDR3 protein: CASSLLSGGVKTQYF. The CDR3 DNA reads TGTGCCAGCAGCTTACTCTCCGGGGGTGTTAAGACCCAGTACTTC.

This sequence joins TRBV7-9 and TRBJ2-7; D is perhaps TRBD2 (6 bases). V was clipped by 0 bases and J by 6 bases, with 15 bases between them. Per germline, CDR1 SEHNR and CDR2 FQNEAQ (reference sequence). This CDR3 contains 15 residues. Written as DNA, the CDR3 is TGTGCCAGCAGCTTAGCGTCCGGGGGAACTCTCGAGCAGTACTTC. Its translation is CASSLASGGTLEQYF.

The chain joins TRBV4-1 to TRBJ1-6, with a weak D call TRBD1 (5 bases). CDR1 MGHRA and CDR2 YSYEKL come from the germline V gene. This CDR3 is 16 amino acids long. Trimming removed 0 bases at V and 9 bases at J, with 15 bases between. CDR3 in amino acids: CASSQDNRGESSPLHF. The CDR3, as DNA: TGCGCCAGCAGCCAAGATAATCGAGGGGAGAGTTCACCCCTCCACTTT.

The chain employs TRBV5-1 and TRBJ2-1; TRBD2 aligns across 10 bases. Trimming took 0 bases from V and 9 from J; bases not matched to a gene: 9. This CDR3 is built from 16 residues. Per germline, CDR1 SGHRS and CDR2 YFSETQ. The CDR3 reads CASSLVPTSGVGEQFF. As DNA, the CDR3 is TGCGCCAGCAGCTTGGTCCCAACTAGCGGGGTCGGTGAGCAGTTCTTC.

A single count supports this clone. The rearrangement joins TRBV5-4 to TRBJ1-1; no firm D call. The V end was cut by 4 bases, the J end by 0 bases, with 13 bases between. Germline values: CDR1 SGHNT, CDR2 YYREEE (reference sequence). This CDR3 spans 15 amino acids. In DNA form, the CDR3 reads TGTGCCAGCAGCGATTCAAGGAACATGAACACTGAAGCTTTCTTT. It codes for CASSDSRNMNTEAFF.

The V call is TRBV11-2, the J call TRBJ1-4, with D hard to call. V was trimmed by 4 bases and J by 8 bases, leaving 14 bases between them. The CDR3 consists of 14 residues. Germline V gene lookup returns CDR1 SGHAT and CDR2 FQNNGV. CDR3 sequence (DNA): TGTGCCAGCAGCTCGACAACGGCAAGGGAAAAACTGTTTTTT. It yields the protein CASSSTTAREKLFF.

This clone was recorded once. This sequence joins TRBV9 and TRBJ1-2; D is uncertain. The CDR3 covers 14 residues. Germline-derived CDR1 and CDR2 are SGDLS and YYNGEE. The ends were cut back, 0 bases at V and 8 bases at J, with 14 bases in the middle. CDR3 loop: CASSVEDATGGYTF. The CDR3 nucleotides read TGTGCCAGCAGCGTAGAGGATGCCACGGGGGGCTACACCTTC.

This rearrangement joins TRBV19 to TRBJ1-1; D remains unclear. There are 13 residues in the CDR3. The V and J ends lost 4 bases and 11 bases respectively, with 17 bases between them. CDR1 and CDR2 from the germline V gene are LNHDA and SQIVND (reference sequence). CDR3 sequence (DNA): TGTGCCAGTAGTAAGACGGACGACGGCCGGGCTTTCTTT. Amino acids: CASSKTDDGRAFF.

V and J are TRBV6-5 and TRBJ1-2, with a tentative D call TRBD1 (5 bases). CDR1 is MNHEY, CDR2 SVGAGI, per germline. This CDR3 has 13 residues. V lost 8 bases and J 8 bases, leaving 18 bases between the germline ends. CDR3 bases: TGTGCCAGCCGCATAGGGGCGGGGCACGGCTACACCTTC. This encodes CASRIGAGHGYTF.

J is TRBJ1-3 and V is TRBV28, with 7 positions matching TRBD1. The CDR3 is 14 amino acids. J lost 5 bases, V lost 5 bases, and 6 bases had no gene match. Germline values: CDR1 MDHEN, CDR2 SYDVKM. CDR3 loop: CASSRGGNRNTIYF. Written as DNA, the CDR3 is TGTGCCAGCAGTCGAGGGGGCAATAGAAACACCATATATTTT.

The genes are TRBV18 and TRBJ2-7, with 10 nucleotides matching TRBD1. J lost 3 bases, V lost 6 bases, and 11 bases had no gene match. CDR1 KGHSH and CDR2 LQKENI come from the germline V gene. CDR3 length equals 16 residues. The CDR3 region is CASSQQGTGVRYEQYF. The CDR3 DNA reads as TGTGCCAGCTCCCAACAGGGGACAGGGGTTCGCTACGAGCAGTACTTC. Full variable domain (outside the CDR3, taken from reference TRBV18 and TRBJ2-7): NAGVMQNPRHLVRRRGQEARLRCSPMKGHSHVYWYRQLPEEGLKFMVYLQKENIIDESGMPKERFSAEFPKEGPSILRIQQVVRGDSAAYFCASSQQGTGVRYEQYFGPGTRLTVT.

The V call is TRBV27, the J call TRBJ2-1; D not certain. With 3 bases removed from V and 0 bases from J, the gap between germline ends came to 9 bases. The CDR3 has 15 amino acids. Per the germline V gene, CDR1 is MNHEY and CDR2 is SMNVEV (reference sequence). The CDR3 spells CASSFLRSSYNEQFF. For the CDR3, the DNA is TGTGCCAGCAGTTTTTTACGGAGCTCCTACAATGAGCAGTTCTTC.

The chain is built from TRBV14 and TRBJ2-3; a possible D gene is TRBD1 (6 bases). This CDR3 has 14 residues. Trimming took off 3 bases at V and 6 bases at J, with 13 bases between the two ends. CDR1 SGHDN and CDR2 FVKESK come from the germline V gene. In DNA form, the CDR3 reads TGTGCCAGCAGCCATTGGACAGATCTGGATACGCAGTATTTT. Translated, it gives CASSHWTDLDTQYF. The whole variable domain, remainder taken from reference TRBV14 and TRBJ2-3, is EAGVTQFPSHSVIEKGQTVTLRCDPISGHDNLYWYRRVMGKEIKFLLHFVKESKQDESGMPNNRFLAERTGGTYSTLKVQPAELEDSGVYFCASSHWTDLDTQYFGPGTRLTVL.

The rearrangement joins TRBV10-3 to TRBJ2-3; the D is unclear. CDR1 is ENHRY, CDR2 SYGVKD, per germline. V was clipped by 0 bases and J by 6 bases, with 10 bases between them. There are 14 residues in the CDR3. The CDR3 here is CAISESTLRDTQYF. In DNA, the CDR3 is TGTGCCATCAGTGAGTCAACCCTTCGGGATACGCAGTATTTT.

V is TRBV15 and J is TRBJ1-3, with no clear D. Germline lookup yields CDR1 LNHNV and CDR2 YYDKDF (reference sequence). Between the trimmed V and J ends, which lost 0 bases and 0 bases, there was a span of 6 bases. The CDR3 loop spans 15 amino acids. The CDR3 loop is CATSRDPSSGNTIYF. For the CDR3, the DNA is TGTGCCACCAGCAGAGACCCCTCCTCTGGAAACACCATATATTTT.

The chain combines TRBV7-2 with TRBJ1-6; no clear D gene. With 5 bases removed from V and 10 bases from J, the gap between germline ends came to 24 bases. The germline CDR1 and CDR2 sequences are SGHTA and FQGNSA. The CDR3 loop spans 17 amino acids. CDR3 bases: TGTGCCAGCAGCCAATTTCCCAGACAAGCGTCGGGGTCACCCCTCCACTTT. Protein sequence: CASSQFPRQASGSPLHF. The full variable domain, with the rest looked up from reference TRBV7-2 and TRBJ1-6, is GAGVSQSPSNKVTEKGKDVELRCDPISGHTALYWYRQSLGQGLEFLIYFQGNSAPDKSGLPSDRFSAERTGGSVSTLTIQRTQQEDSAVYLCASSQFPRQASGSPLHFGNGTRLTVT.

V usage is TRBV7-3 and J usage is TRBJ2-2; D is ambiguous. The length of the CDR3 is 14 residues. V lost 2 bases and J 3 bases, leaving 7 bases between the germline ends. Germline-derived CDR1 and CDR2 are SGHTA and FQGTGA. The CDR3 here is CASSLDRHTGELFF. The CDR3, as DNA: TGTGCCAGCAGCTTAGATCGCCACACCGGGGAGCTGTTTTTT. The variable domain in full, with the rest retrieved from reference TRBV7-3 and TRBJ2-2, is GAGVSQTPSNKVTEKGKYVELRCDPISGHTALYWYRQSLGQGPEFLIYFQGTGAADDSGLPNDRFFAVRPEGSVSTLKIQRTERGDSAVYLCASSLDRHTGELFFGEGSRLTVL.

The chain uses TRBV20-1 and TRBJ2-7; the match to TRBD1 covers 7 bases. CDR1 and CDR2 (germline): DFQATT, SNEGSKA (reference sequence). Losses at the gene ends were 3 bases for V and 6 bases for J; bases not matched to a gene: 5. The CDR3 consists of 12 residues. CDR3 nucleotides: TGCAGTGCTAGTGGATCAGGGGGCGAGCAGTACTTC. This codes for CSASGSGGEQYF.

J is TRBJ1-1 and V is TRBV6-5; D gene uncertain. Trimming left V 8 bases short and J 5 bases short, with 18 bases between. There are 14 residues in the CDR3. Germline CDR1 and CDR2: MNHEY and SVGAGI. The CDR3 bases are TGTGCCAGCGGGCGCGGTAAACCTGGGACTGAAGCTTTCTTT. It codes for CASGRGKPGTEAFF.

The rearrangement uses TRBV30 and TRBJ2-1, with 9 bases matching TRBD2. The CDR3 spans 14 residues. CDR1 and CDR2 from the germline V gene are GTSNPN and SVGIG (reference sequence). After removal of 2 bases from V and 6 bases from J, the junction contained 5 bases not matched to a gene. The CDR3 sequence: CAWSIRSGSNEQFF. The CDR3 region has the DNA TGTGCCTGGAGTATACGTAGCGGGAGCAATGAGCAGTTCTTC.

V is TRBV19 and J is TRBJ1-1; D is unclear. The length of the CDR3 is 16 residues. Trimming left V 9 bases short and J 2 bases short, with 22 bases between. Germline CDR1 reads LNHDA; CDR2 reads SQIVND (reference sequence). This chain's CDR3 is CASSALRTARNTEAFF. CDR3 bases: TGTGCCAGCAGCGCGCTTCGGACCGCCCGTAACACTGAAGCTTTCTTT.